This T cell receptor beta chain is drawn from a study of CXCR3-negative and CXCR3-positive naive CD8 T cells. Study-level points and caveats: Memory CD8+ cells showed much lower diversity, while both naive subsets were comparably high. When CXCR3-positive naive cells were set against CXCR3-negative naive cells, the former had more hydrophobic TRB CDR3s.

Germline CDR1 SGHKS, CDR2 YYEKEE (reference sequence). CDR3 size: 14 residues. Carrying UMI labels, the TRB cDNA libraries were prepared through 5' RACE. TCRdb reprocessed the 5' RACE reads and keeps a single row for each CDR3 protein, giving no DNA. With under 150,000 distinct CDR3 sequences in the sample, the ten largest clones hold about 0.3%. Naive CD8+ T cells carried a CD45RO-CCR7+CD27+CD95- phenotype. A note on this clonotype: Its antigen is undetermined.

Specimen: naive CXCR3+ CD8+ T cells from blood. Noted subset: CD45RO-CCR7+CD27+CD95- naive CD8+ T cells expressing CXCR3 (TNR3+). The sequence came from a human donor in good health. Some clones in this sample may be carry-over from other donors' samples. The chain recombines TRBV5-5 with TRBJ1-2; TCRdb outputs TRBD1, but without DNA this stays unchecked. CDR3 loop: CASSPGQGYDGYTF. The full variable domain, with the rest looked up from reference TRBV5-5 and TRBJ1-2, is DAGVTQSPTHLIKTRGQQVTLRCSPISGHKSVSWYQQVLGQGPQFIFQYYEKEERGRGNFPDRFSARQFPNYSSELNVNALLLGDSALYLCASSPGQGYDGYTFGSGTRLTVV.